This is a list of T cell receptor beta chains from one sample in a study of post-analysis software for immune sequencing data. Using its own MiXCR run on the PCR reads, TCRdb lists one record per CDR3 protein. Here the sample spans more than 450,000 distinct CDR3 sequences, around 31% being singletons. Sequencing used blood. All receptors come from a girl under 18 with multiple sclerosis. Each CDR3 is given with its conserved first and last residue. A D gene is named only where the DNA matches it firmly. Expanded clones get a size class; other rows say once, few or many, or leave the size out.

V gene	J gene	D gene	clone size	CDR3 protein	CDR3 DNA
TRBV6-2/TRBV6-3	TRBJ1-2	-	-	CASSWYSRNDHGYTF	TGTGCCAGCAGTTGGTATTCCAGGAATGATCATGGCTACACCTTC
TRBV20-1	TRBJ2-5	TRBD2	-	CSAPQGDGGAQETQYF	TGCAGTGCTCCCCAAGGGGACGGGGGGGCACAAGAGACCCAGTACTTC
TRBV7-2	TRBJ2-1	-	few	CASSLIAASSYNEQFF	TGTGCCAGCAGCTTAATAGCAGCCAGCTCCTACAATGAGCAGTTCTTC
TRBV20-1	TRBJ2-2	-	-	CSARLSNTGELFF	TGCAGTGCTAGACTCTCGAACACCGGGGAGCTGTTTTTT
TRBV20-1	TRBJ2-7	TRBD2	-	CSASPSGGVPSYEQYF	TGCAGTGCTAGTCCTAGCGGGGGAGTGCCCTCCTACGAGCAGTACTTC
TRBV7-8	TRBJ2-7	TRBD2	-	CASSLAGLAGTYEQYF	TGTGCCAGCAGCTTAGCAGGACTAGCGGGGACTTACGAGCAGTACTTC
TRBV10-3	TRBJ2-3	TRBD2	-	CAVSEATGGSTDTQYF	TGTGCCGTCAGTGAGGCAACGGGGGGGAGCACAGATACGCAGTATTTT
TRBV10-1	TRBJ2-7	-	-	CASTESHLRGQYF	TGCGCCAGCACCGAGAGCCACCTACGAGGGCAGTACTTC
TRBV5-1	TRBJ2-7	TRBD2	-	CASSSGRLAGEQYF	TGCGCCAGCAGCTCAGGACGGCTAGCGGGCGAGCAGTACTTC
TRBV20-1	TRBJ2-7	-	few	CSARDSPVIHEQYF	TGCAGTGCTAGAGATTCCCCGGTAATCCACGAGCAGTACTTC
TRBV25-1	TRBJ2-4	-	-	CASQGVDIQYF	TGTGCCAGCCAGGGTGTTGACATTCAGTACTTC
TRBV7-3	TRBJ2-7	TRBD2	-	CASSLTVSGSYNEQYF	TGTGCCAGCAGCTTAACGGTTAGCGGGTCCTACAATGAGCAGTACTTC
TRBV20-1	TRBJ2-5	TRBD1	-	CSARTGVWTQYF	TGCAGTGCCAGGACAGGGGTTTGGACCCAGTACTTC